This passage covers 32 T cell receptor beta chains from one sample sequenced in a study of CD8+CD57+ T cells in acquired aplastic anemia (dated by TCRdb to between 2017 and 2018). The run used an Illumina HiSeq 2000. Genomic DNA served as template for TCR beta VDJ combination and CDR3 sequence profiling. The public reads were run again by TCRdb, first through fastp at Q25 and then through MiXCR, and only productive beta chains were kept. Identical CDR3 proteins give one entry, which carries the most common genes and DNA. This sample is represented by 150,000 to 200,000 distinct CDR3 sequences; roughly 63% of them were singletons. More than 40% of the sample is held by the ten biggest clonotypes. Expansion of CD8+CD57+ cells had been shown by flow cytometry in the patients chosen for sequencing. Sequenced sample: sorted CD4+, CD8+, or CD8+CD57+ T cells (not recorded which) from PBMCs. The source of these receptors is a human donor with aplastic anemia.

The J gene is TRBJ2-7, the V gene TRBV6-5, with 10 nucleotides matching TRBD1. V lost 0 bases, J lost 4 bases, and 3 bases stayed unmatched. Germline V lookup: CDR1 MNHEY, CDR2 SVGAGI. The CDR3 covers 15 residues. In DNA form, the CDR3 reads TGTGCCAGCAGTTACTCGGGGACAGGGGAGTACGAGCAGTACTTC. Translated, it gives CASSYSGTGEYEQYF.

The V gene is TRBV5-6, the J gene TRBJ1-2; 12 bases align to TRBD1. Germline V gene sequence: CDR1 SGHDT, CDR2 YYEEEE. The length of the CDR3 is 15 residues. After removal of 0 bases from V and 4 bases from J, the junction contained 1 base not matched to a gene. Here the CDR3 reads CASSLGDRGPYGYTF. CDR3 sequence (DNA): TGTGCCAGCAGCTTGGGGGACAGGGGGCCCTATGGCTACACCTTC.

The gene calls are TRBV7-9 and TRBJ1-2; TRBD1 matches at 7 bases. V lost 8 bases and J lost 8; bases outside the gene matches: 5. The CDR3 runs to 11 residues. Germline V CDR1 and CDR2: SEHNR, FQNEAQ (reference sequence). The CDR3 sequence is CASSNRGGYTF. The CDR3 region has the DNA TGTGCCAGCTCCAACAGGGGCGGCTACACCTTC. Full variable domain (outside the CDR3, taken from reference TRBV7-9 and TRBJ1-2): DTGVSQNPRHKITKRGQNVTFRCDPISEHNRLYWYRQTLGQGPEFLTYFQNEAQLEKSRLLSDRFSAERPKGSFSTLEIQRTEQGDSAMYLCASSNRGGYTFGSGTRLTVV.

This clonotype appeared once. One junction end does not reproduce the germline sequence, and a read error may be involved. The chain couples TRBV11-2 to TRBJ1-4; a weak D match, TRBD1 (5 bases). The CDR3 loop spans 14 amino acids. CDR1 is SGHAT and CDR2 is FQNNGV in the germline V gene. CDR3 residues: CASSLFQGGEKLFF. CDR3 bases: TGTGCCAGCAGCTTGTTTCAGGGAGGCGAAAAGCTGTTTTTT.

The chain carries TRBV7-9 and TRBJ1-3, with 7 nucleotides matching TRBD1. The CDR3 length is 14 residues. From germline, CDR1 is SEHNR and CDR2 FQNEAQ (reference sequence). The V and J ends lost 9 bases and 0 bases, in that order; junction bases with no gene match: 5. CDR3 nucleotides: TGTGCCAGTCGCCGGGACAGCTCTGGAAACACCATATATTTT. It is translated as CASRRDSSGNTIYF. Full variable domain (missing parts from reference TRBV7-9 and TRBJ1-3): DTGVSQNPRHKITKRGQNVTFRCDPISEHNRLYWYRQTLGQGPEFLTYFQNEAQLEKSRLLSDRFSAERPKGSFSTLEIQRTEQGDSAMYLCASRRDSSGNTIYFGEGSWLTVV.

The CDR3 DNA sequence: TGTGCCAGCAGCCTGGAAGGCGTGGGCGCGGAGACCCAGTACTTC. Encoded protein: CASSLEGVGAETQYF. The rearrangement joins TRBV5-4 to TRBJ2-5; D gene unclear. The germline CDR1 and CDR2 sequences are SGHNT and YYREEE (reference sequence). The ends were cut back, 4 bases at V and 5 bases at J, with 18 bases in the middle. The CDR3 consists of 15 residues.

For this clonotype: A junction boundary mismatches the germline segment, possibly from a read error. DNA for the CDR3: TGCGCCAGCAGCCCCCGGGACGGGAGGCAGCCCCAGCATTTT. It specifies CASSPRDGRQPQHF. V gene TRBV6-2 or TRBV6-3 combines with J gene TRBJ1-5; a possible D gene is TRBD1 (5 bases). The CDR3 totals 14 residues. Germline V CDR1 and CDR2: MNHEY, SVGEGT.

The rearrangement uses TRBV30 and TRBJ1-5, with TRBD1 matching 8 bases. The J segment lost 4 bases and the V segment lost 1 base, leaving 3 bases of the junction unmatched. This CDR3 spans 14 amino acids. Germline V gives CDR1 GTSNPN, CDR2 SVGIG (reference sequence). The CDR3 nucleotides read TGTGCCTGGAGTGAGTACAGGGGGAATCAGCCCCAGCATTTT. Protein: CAWSEYRGNQPQHF. Full variable domain (missing parts from reference TRBV30 and TRBJ1-5): SQTIHQWPATLVQPVGSPLSLECTVEGTSNPNLYWYRQAAGRGLQLLFYSVGIGQISSEVPQNLSASRPQDRQFILSSKKLLLSDSGFYLCAWSEYRGNQPQHFGDGTRLSIL.

V gene TRBV7-8 combines with J gene TRBJ2-3, with 7 bases aligning to TRBD2. CDR1 is SGHVS and CDR2 is FQNEAQ in the germline V gene. Trimming took 5 bases from V and 4 from J; bases not matched to a gene: 6. The CDR3 consists of 14 residues. The CDR3 region has the DNA TGTGCCAGCAGCCCCCGGGGGGATCCAGATACGCAGTATTTT. This codes for CASSPRGDPDTQYF. Variable domain in full (rest from reference TRBV7-8 and TRBJ2-3): GAGVSQSPRYKVAKRGQDVALRCDPISGHVSLFWYQQALGQGPEFLTYFQNEAQLDKSGLPSDRFFAERPEGSVSTLKIQRTQQEDSAVYLCASSPRGDPDTQYFGPGTRLTVL.

The chain recombines TRBV7-2 with TRBJ1-1; D perhaps matches TRBD1 (5 bases). CDR3 length: 14 residues. Trimming cost V 4 bases and J 7 bases, with 16 bases left between them. In germline, CDR1 is SGHTA, CDR2 FQGNSA. The CDR3 sequence: CASSYRDVRFEAFF. As DNA, the CDR3 is TGTGCCAGCAGCTACCGGGACGTACGATTTGAAGCTTTCTTT.

This clonotype was seen at least ten times. The chain employs TRBV19 and TRBJ1-2; 10 bases line up with TRBD1. The V segment lost 6 bases and the J segment 4 bases; nucleotides outside the gene matches: 5. The CDR3 has 14 amino acids. Germline V gene lookup returns CDR1 LNHDA and CDR2 SQIVND (reference sequence). The DNA of the CDR3 is TGTGCCAGTAGCCGACAGGGGGCAGGCTATGGCTACACCTTC. It codes for CASSRQGAGYGYTF.

The chain links TRBV19 to TRBJ2-1; 7 bases align to TRBD2. Germline V lookup: CDR1 LNHDA, CDR2 SQIVND (reference sequence). V trimming: 3 bases; J trimming: 8 bases; junction bases outside the gene matches: 13. The CDR3 spans 16 residues. This CDR3 is CASSMSGVPQIDEQFF. The CDR3 region has the DNA TGTGCCAGTAGTATGAGCGGGGTCCCCCAAATCGATGAGCAGTTCTTC.

The sample holds a few counts of this clonotype. This chain uses TRBV6-4 with TRBJ1-5, with D hard to call. The germline V gene encodes CDR1 MRHNA and CDR2 SNTAGT. The CDR3 runs 15 residues. V lost 0 bases and J 0 bases, leaving 6 bases between the germline ends. The CDR3 bases are TGTGCCAGCAGTGACTCCGGTGATAGCAATCAGCCCCAGCATTTT. Amino acid sequence: CASSDSGDSNQPQHF.

The chain carries TRBV13 and TRBJ2-7, with unresolved D. The ends were cut back, 5 bases at V and 6 bases at J, with 17 bases in the middle. Germline V gene data show CDR1 as PRHDT and CDR2 as FYEKMQ (reference sequence). This CDR3 is 14 amino acids long. The CDR3 nucleotides are TGTGCCAGCAGCCTACAGCAGCATCCCTGCGAGCAGTACTTC. This codes for CASSLQQHPCEQYF.

The chain combines TRBV20-1 with TRBJ1-5, with TRBD1 matching 7 bases. This CDR3 is 16 amino acids long. CDR1 is DFQATT and CDR2 is SNEGSKA in the germline V gene (reference sequence). Trimming cost V 4 bases and J 0 bases; bases outside gene matches: 9. CDR3 coding DNA: TGCAGTGCTACCCGCAGGGGGGAAGGTAGCAATCAGCCCCAGCATTTT. Translation gives CSATRRGEGSNQPQHF.

The chain employs TRBV12-3 or TRBV12-4 and TRBJ1-1; D uncertain. The CDR3 is 12 amino acids. V dropped 8 bases and J dropped 5 bases, with 12 bases sitting between them. The CDR3 is CASLQGGTEAFF. The CDR3 nucleotides are TGTGCCAGCCTTCAAGGAGGGACTGAAGCTTTCTTT.

This clonotype was counted at least ten times. The chain's CDR3 is CASSQGPNYGYTF. The CDR3 DNA reads TGTGCCAGCAGCCAGGGACCTAACTATGGCTACACCTTC. The genes are TRBV11-2 and TRBJ1-2, with D possibly TRBD1 on 5 matching bases. Trimming cost V 5 bases and J 0 bases, with 7 bases left between them. Germline V gene lookup returns CDR1 SGHAT and CDR2 FQNNGV. This CDR3 spans 13 amino acids.

In DNA form, the CDR3 reads TGTGCCAGCAGCTTAGGACGCGGGGTCCTTGAGCAGTTCTTC. Translation gives CASSLGRGVLEQFF. The chain links TRBV7-7 to TRBJ2-1; D perhaps matches TRBD2 (6 bases). Trimming left V 1 base short and J 9 bases short, with 13 bases between. This CDR3 spans 14 amino acids. Germline V gene sequence: CDR1 SSHAT, CDR2 FNYEAQ (reference sequence).

This clonotype has only one observation. The chain has TRBV10-1 and TRBJ2-1; perhaps TRBD1 as D (6 bases). Trimming took off 7 bases at V and 7 bases at J, with 17 bases between the two ends. The CDR3 consists of 14 residues. The germline CDR1 and CDR2 sequences are WNHNN and SYGVQD (reference sequence). CDR3 DNA sequence: TGCGCCAGCATTCAGGGGCGTACTTGGAATGAGCAGTTCTTC. This sequence encodes CASIQGRTWNEQFF.

This clonotype occurred a few times. The CDR3 region is CASSLDPGPYEQYF. In DNA, the CDR3 is TGTGCCAGCAGCTTAGATCCGGGGCCCTACGAGCAGTACTTC. The chain uses TRBV11-3 and TRBJ2-7; possibly TRBD1 or TRBD2 for D (5 bases each). The germline CDR1 and CDR2 sequences are SGHNT and YENEEA. This CDR3 comprises 14 residues. V was clipped by 0 bases and J by 2 bases, with 8 bases between them.

As concerns this clonotype: In this CDR3 the conserved last residue, phenylalanine or tryptophan, is missing, so a read error is likely. The chain recombines TRBV25-1 with TRBJ2-1; D remains ambiguous. The V end lost 6 bases, the J end lost 4 bases, and 10 bases lay between the germline ends. The germline V gene has CDR1 MGHDK and CDR2 SYGVNS. The CDR3 contains 13 residues. CDR3 loop: CASSLGLYNEQFL. CDR3 sequence (DNA): TGTGCCAGCAGCTTAGGTCTGTACAATGAGCAGTTCCTC.

The chain couples TRBV12-3 or TRBV12-4 to TRBJ2-3; D unresolved. With 5 bases removed from V and 2 bases from J, the gap between germline ends came to 5 bases. The CDR3 extends over 12 amino acids. CDR3 nucleotide sequence: TGTGCCAGCAGTCCCAACACAGATACGCAGTATTTT. As protein: CASSPNTDTQYF.

This clonotype was detected ten times or more. The V gene is TRBV13, the J gene TRBJ1-1; possibly TRBD1 for D (5 bases). Germline V gene sequence: CDR1 PRHDT, CDR2 FYEKMQ (reference sequence). The V gene lost 6 bases and the J gene lost 0 bases, with 14 bases spanning the gap. There are 15 residues in the CDR3. CDR3 in amino acids: CASSSRTYMNTEAFF. The CDR3 DNA reads as TGTGCCAGCAGTTCACGGACATACATGAACACTGAAGCTTTCTTT.

CDR3 bases: TGTGCCAGCATGGGGGCTGAAGCTTTCTTT. Its translation: CASMGAEAFF. The V and J genes are TRBV5-6 and TRBJ1-1, with D tentatively TRBD1 (5 bases). From germline, CDR1 is SGHDT and CDR2 YYEEEE. Trimming stripped 6 bases from V and 6 bases from J, with 6 bases between. This CDR3 region has 10 residues.

This clonotype was seen many times. The V gene is TRBV19, the J gene TRBJ2-3, with 8 bases matching TRBD2. This CDR3 comprises 14 residues. Germline assignment: CDR1 LNHDA and CDR2 SQIVND (reference sequence). The trim removed 3 bases at V and 1 base at J, leaving 0 bases unmatched. The CDR3 sequence: CASSIGGGTDTQYF. In DNA form, the CDR3 reads TGTGCCAGTAGTATCGGGGGGGGCACAGATACGCAGTATTTT.

This rearrangement joins TRBV20-1 to TRBJ2-1; D unresolved. The V gene's germline CDR1 is DFQATT and CDR2 SNEGSKA (reference sequence). The CDR3 has 11 amino acids. Trimming shortened V by 5 bases and J by 8 bases, and 10 bases separated the two germline ends. CDR3 amino acids: CSAVPWDEQFF. The CDR3 bases are TGCAGTGCTGTCCCGTGGGATGAGCAGTTCTTC.

With respect to this clonotype: Being one base from a much bigger clone, this may be a read error. The V call is TRBV27, the J call TRBJ2-7, with D perhaps given as TRBD1 or TRBD2 (5 bases each). Germline V CDR1 and CDR2: MNHEY, SMNVEV (reference sequence). The CDR3 spans 14 residues. This CDR3 reads CAGSPGRIFYEQYF. CDR3 DNA sequence: TGTGCCGGCAGTCCGGGACGAATTTTCTACGAGCAGTACTTC.

The CDR3 spells CASSPVGGARWQYF. The CDR3 DNA reads as TGTGCCAGCAGTCCAGTTGGGGGGGCGAGGTGGCAGTACTTC. This chain links TRBV7-2 with TRBJ2-7; TRBD2 might be the D (7 bases). Trimming took off 6 bases at V and 9 bases at J, with 21 bases between the two ends. The CDR3 is made up of 14 amino acids. Looked up from germline, CDR1 is SGHTA and CDR2 is FQGNSA.

This chain joins TRBV5-1 and TRBJ2-7, with 7 bases aligning to TRBD2. The CDR3 loop spans 18 amino acids. After removal of 0 bases from V and 1 base from J, the junction contained 13 bases not matched to a gene. Germline V gene lookup returns CDR1 SGHRS and CDR2 YFSETQ. CDR3 DNA sequence: TGCGCCAGCAGCTTGGCCACCCCCTCCGGACTAGGGTCCTACGAGCAGTACTTC. Its protein is CASSLATPSGLGSYEQYF.

To note about this clonotype: Given the absence of the conserved phenylalanine or tryptophan at the CDR3 end, a read error is likely. The genes are TRBV19 and TRBJ1-5; D is undetermined. The germline V and J ends were trimmed by 6 bases and 7 bases, with 13 bases remaining between them. This CDR3 contains 13 residues. Germline V lookup: CDR1 LNHDA, CDR2 SQIVND (reference sequence). The CDR3, as DNA: TGTGCCAGTAGGAGGGAGGGCCCCCAGCCCCAGCATTCT. Translation: CASRREGPQPQHS.

The CDR3, as DNA: TGTGCCAGCAGCCCCGGGACAGGGATACCCACAGATACGCAGTATTTT. As protein: CASSPGTGIPTDTQYF. The chain links TRBV2 to TRBJ2-3; TRBD1 agrees at 9 bases. CDR1 is SNHLY, CDR2 FYNNEI, per germline. V was pared by 6 bases and J by 2 bases, with 9 bases of the junction left unmatched. The CDR3 length is 16 residues.

This chain joins TRBV5-6 and TRBJ2-7; 11 nucleotides agree with TRBD2. There are 16 residues in the CDR3. The V segment lost 2 bases and the J segment 1 base; nucleotides outside the gene matches: 5. The germline V gene encodes CDR1 SGHDT and CDR2 YYEEEE. This chain's CDR3 is CASSFVAGGPSYEQYF. The DNA for the CDR3 is TGTGCCAGCAGCTTCGTAGCGGGAGGGCCTTCCTACGAGCAGTACTTC.